The present TCR beta chain was sequenced within a study of blood T cells in healthy people across ages. V lost 5 bases, J lost 1 base, and 7 bases stayed unmatched. The germline V gene encodes CDR1 SGHVS and CDR2 FQNEAQ. This CDR3 is 15 amino acids long. A second about 7 to 11 cycle PCR used barcoded and J-beta primers. One entry per CDR3 protein, called by TCRdb with MiXCR from the 5' RACE reads. The data contain hundreds of thousands of distinct CDR3 sequences, roughly 31% of them singletons. This receptor was taken from a woman of 80 years or more in good health. The chain joins TRBV7-8 to TRBJ1-1; 7 bases align to TRBD1. The sequenced material came from blood. This CDR3 is CASSPYTGANTEAFF. CDR3 sequence (DNA): TGTGCCAGCAGCCCATACACAGGGGCGAACACTGAAGCTTTCTTT.